This T cell receptor beta chain was sequenced in a study of shared clonotypes between healthy human individuals. Naivety among CD8 cells was defined by CD45RO negativity and positive CCR7 selection, thereby excluding terminally differentiated effector memory CD45RA+ cells. Donors, healthy HIV-negative adults, lacked recent acute infections or vaccinations. TCRdb's table, derived via immunoSEQ multiplex PCR, lists solely in-frame clones and lacks some. The sample contains under 850,000 clones, almost 95% of which appear only once. This CDR3 contains 14 residues. V gave up 10 bases and J gave up 5 bases, with 17 bases separating them. CDR1 is MNHNS, CDR2 SASEGT, per germline.

The specimen sequenced was naive CD8+ T cells sorted from blood. The V call is TRBV6-1, the J call TRBJ1-4; D is undetermined. The TCR was taken from a man in his thirties or forties in good health. The CDR3 is CAIRGAVKNEKLFF. Here the CDR3 DNA reads TGTGCCATCCGGGGAGCGGTTAAAAATGAAAAACTGTTTTTT.